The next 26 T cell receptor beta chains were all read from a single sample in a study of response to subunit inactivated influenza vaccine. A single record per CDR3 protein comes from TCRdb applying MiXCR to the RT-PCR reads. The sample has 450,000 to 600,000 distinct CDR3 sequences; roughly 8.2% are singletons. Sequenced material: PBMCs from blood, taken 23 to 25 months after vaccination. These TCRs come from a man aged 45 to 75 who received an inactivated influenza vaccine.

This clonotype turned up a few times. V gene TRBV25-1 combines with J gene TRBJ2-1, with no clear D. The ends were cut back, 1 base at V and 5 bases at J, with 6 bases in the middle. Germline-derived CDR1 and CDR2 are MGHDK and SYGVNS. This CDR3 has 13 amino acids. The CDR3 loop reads CASSEWRNNEQFF. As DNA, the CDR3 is TGTGCCAGCAGTGAATGGCGTAACAATGAGCAGTTCTTC.

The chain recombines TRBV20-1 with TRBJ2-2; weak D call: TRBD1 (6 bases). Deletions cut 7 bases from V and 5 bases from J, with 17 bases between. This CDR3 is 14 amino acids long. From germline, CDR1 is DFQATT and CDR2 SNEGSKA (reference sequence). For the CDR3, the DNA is TGCAGTGTCAAACAGGGTCTTGGGACCGGGGAGCTGTTTTTT. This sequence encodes CSVKQGLGTGELFF.

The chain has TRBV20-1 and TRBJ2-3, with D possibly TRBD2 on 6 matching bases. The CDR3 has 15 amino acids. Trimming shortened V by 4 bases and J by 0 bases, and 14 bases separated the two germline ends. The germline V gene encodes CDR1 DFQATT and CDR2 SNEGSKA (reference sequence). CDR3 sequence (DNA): TGCAGTGCTACGGAGGGCAGTACTAGCACAGATACGCAGTATTTT. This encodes CSATEGSTSTDTQYF.

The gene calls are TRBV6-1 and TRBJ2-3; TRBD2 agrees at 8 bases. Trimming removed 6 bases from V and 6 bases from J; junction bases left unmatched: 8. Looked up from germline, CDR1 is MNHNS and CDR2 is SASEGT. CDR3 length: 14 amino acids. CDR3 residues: CASSWGLDSDTQYF. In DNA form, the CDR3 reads TGTGCCAGCAGCTGGGGACTAGATTCGGATACGCAGTATTTT.

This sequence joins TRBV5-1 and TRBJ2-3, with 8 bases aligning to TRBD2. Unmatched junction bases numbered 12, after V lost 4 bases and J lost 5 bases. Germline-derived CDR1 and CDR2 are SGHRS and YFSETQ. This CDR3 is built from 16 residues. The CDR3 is CASSRTSGLRGDTQYF. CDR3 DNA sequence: TGCGCCAGCAGCCGTACTAGCGGACTGAGGGGAGATACGCAGTATTTT.

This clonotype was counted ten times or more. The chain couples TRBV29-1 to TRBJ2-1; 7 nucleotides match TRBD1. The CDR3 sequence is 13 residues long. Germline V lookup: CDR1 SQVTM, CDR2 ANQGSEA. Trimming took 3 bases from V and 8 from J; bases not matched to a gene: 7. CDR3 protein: CSVDRGMSDEQFF. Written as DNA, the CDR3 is TGCAGCGTTGACAGGGGGATGTCGGATGAGCAGTTCTTC.

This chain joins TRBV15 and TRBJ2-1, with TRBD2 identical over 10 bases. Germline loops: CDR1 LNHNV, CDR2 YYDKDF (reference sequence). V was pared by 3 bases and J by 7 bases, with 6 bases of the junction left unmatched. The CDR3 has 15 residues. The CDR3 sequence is CATSSASGSGNEQFF. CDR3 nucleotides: TGTGCCACCAGCAGCGCTAGCGGGAGTGGGAATGAGCAGTTCTTC.

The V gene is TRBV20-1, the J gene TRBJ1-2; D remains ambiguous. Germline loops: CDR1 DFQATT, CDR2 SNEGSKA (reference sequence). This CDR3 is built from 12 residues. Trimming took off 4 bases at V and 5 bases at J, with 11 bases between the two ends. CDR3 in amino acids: CSATGQRYGYTF. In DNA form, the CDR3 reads TGCAGTGCTACGGGTCAGCGGTATGGCTACACCTTC.

DNA for the CDR3: TGTGCCAGCAGTTACGCGACAGGGGGTCGAGACTCCCAGTACTTC. This sequence encodes CASSYATGGRDSQYF. V is TRBV6-5 and J is TRBJ2-5, with 9 bases lining up with TRBD1. V dropped 2 bases and J dropped 9; count of bases not matched to a gene: 10. In germline, CDR1 is MNHEY, CDR2 SVGAGI. The CDR3 runs to 15 residues.

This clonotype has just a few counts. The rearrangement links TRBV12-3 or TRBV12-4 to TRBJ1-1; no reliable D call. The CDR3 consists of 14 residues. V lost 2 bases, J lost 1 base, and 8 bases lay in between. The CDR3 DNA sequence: TGTGCCAGCAGTTTACCCAGCCAGAACACTGAAGCTTTCTTT. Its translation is CASSLPSQNTEAFF.

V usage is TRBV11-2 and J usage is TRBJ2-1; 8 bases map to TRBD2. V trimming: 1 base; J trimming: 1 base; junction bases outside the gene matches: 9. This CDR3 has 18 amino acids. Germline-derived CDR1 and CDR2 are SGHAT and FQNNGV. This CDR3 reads CASSLVGGGRSSYNEQFF. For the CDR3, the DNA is TGTGCCAGCAGCTTAGTGGGGGGCGGGAGGTCTTCCTACAATGAGCAGTTCTTC.

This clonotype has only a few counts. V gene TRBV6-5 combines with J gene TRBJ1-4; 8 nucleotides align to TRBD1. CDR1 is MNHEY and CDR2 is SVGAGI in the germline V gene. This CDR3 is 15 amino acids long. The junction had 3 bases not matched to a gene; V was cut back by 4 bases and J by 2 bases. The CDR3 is CASSSRQGTNEKLFF. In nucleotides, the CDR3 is TGTGCCAGCAGTTCCCGACAGGGGACTAATGAAAAACTGTTTTTT.

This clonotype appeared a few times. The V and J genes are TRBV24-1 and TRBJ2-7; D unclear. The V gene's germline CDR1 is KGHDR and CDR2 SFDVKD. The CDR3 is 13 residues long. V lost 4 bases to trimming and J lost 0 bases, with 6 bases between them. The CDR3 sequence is CATSEGSSYEQYF. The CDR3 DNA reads TGTGCCACCAGTGAGGGGTCCTCCTACGAGCAGTACTTC.

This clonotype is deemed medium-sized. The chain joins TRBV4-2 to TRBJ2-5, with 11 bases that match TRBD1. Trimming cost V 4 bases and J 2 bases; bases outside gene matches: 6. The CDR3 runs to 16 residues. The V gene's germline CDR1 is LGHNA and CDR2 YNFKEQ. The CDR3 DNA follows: TGTGCCAGCAGCCTCGGGACAGGGGGACCACAAGAGACCCAGTACTTC. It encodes CASSLGTGGPQETQYF.

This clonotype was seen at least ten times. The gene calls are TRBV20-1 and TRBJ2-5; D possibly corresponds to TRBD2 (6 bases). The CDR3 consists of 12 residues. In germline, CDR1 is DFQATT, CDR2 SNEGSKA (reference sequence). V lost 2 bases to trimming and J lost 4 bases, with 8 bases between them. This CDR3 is CSARMGGETQYF. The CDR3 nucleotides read TGCAGTGCTAGAATGGGAGGAGAGACCCAGTACTTC.

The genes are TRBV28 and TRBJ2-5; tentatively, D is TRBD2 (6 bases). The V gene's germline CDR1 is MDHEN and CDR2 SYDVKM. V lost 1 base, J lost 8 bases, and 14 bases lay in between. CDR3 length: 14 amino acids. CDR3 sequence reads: CASSLYGARETQYF. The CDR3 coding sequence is TGTGCCAGCAGTTTATACGGGGCGCGGGAAACCCAGTACTTC.

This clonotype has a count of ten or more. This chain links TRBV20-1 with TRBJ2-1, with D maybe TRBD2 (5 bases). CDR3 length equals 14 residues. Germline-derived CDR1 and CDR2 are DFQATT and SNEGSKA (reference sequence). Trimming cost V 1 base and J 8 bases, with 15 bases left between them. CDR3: CSARAGMVSDEQFF. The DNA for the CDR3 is TGCAGTGCTAGAGCCGGGATGGTTTCGGATGAGCAGTTCTTC.

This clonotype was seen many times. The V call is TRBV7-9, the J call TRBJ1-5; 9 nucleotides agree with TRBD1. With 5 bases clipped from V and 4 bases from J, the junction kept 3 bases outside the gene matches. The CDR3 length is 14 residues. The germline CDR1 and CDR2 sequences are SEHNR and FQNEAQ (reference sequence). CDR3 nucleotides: TGTGCCAGCAGCCAGGGGACAGGGAATCAGCCCCAGCATTTT. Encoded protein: CASSQGTGNQPQHF.

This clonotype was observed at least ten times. This CDR3 reads CASSVGDEGAQETQYF. CDR3 in DNA: TGTGCCAGCAGCGTAGGAGATGAGGGGGCGCAGGAGACCCAGTACTTC. V is TRBV9 and J is TRBJ2-5; the match to TRBD1 covers 7 bases. Germline CDR1 is SGDLS and CDR2 is YYNGEE. Losses at the gene ends were 0 bases for V and 5 bases for J; bases not matched to a gene: 10. The CDR3 consists of 16 residues.

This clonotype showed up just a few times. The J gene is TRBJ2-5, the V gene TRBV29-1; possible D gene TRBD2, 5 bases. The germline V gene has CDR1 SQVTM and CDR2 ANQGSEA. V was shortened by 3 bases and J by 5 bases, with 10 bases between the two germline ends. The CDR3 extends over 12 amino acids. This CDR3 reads CSVDLGGETQYF. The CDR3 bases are TGCAGCGTTGATCTAGGCGGGGAGACCCAGTACTTC.

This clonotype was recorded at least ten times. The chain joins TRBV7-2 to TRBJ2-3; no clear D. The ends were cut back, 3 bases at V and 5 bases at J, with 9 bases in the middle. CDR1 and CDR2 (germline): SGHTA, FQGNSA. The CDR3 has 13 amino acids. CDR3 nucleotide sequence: TGTGCCAGCAGCTTTGGAGTTAAAGATACGCAGTATTTT. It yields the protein CASSFGVKDTQYF.

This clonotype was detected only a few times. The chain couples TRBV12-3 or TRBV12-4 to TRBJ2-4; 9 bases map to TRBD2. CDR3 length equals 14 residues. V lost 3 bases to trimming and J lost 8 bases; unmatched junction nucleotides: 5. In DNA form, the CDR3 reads TGTGCCAGCAGTTTTCGGCGGGGGGGCTACATTCAGTACTTC. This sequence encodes CASSFRRGGYIQYF.

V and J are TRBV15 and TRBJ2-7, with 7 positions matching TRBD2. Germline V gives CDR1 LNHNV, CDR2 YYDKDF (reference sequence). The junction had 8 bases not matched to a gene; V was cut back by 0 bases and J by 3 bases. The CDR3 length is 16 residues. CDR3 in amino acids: CATSREQGLGRYEQYF. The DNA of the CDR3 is TGTGCCACCAGCAGAGAACAAGGACTAGGTCGCTACGAGCAGTACTTC.

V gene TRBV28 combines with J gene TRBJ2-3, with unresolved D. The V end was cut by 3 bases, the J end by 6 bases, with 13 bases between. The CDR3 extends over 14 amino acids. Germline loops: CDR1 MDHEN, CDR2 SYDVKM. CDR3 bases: TGTGCCAGCAGTTTGAGTCGGTTGACGGATACGCAGTATTTT. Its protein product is CASSLSRLTDTQYF.

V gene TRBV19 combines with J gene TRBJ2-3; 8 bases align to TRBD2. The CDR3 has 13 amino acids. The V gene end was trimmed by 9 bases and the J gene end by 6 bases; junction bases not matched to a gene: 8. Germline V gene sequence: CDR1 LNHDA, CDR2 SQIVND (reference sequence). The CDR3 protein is CASRGGVSDTQYF. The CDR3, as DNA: TGTGCCAGCCGGGGGGGGGTATCGGATACGCAGTATTTT. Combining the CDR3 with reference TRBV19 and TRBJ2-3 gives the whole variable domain DGGITQSPKYLFRKEGQNVTLSCEQNLNHDAMYWYRQDPGQGLRLIYYSQIVNDFQKGDIAEGYSVSREKKESFPLTVTSAQKNPTAFYLCASRGGVSDTQYFGPGTRLTVL.

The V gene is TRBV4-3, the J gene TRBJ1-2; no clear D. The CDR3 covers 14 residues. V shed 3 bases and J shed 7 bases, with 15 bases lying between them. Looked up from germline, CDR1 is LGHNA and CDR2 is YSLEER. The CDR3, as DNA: TGCGCCAGCAGCCAGGATTACACTTCCTTTGGCTACACCTTC. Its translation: CASSQDYTSFGYTF.